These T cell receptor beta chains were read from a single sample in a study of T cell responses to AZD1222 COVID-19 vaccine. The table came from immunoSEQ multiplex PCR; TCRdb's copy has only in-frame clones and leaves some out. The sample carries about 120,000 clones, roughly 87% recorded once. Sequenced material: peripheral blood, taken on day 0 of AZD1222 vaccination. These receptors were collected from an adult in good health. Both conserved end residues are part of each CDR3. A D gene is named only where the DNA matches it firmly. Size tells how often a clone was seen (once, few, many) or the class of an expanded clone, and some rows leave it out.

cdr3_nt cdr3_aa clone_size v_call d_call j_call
TGTGCCAGCAGCCCGGTTCGACTAGCGGGAGCGGATACGCAGTATTTT CASSPVRLAGADTQYF . TRBV3-1/TRBV3-2 TRBD2 TRBJ2-3
TGTGCCACCAGTGGCGAGGGGGTTAGCAATCAGCCCCAGCATTTT CATSGEGVSNQPQHF . TRBV24-1 . TRBJ1-5
TGTGCCAGCAGCTTTATTGGGGGGCGGAACACTGAAGCTTTCTTT CASSFIGGRNTEAFF . TRBV7-9 . TRBJ1-1
TGTGCCATCAGTGAGTCGAACCCGTCGGGGGCCGGTAATTCACCCCTCCACTTT CAISESNPSGAGNSPLHF . TRBV10-3 . TRBJ1-6
TGTGCCAGCAGCCACGAAGGGGACAGGGGCCTAGGTGACACTGAAGCTTTCTTT CASSHEGDRGLGDTEAFF . TRBV6-2/TRBV6-3 TRBD1 TRBJ1-1
TGCAGCGTTGCTACAGGCGTGAACACTGAAGCTTTCTTT CSVATGVNTEAFF . TRBV29-1 . TRBJ1-1
TGTGCCAGCAGTTTTGTCAACACTGAAGCTTTCTTT CASSFVNTEAFF . TRBV12-3/TRBV12-4 . TRBJ1-1
TGTGCCAGCAGACCCATTCTGACGACGAAAGGGGGCTACACCTTC CASRPILTTKGGYTF . TRBV28 . TRBJ1-2
TGTGCCACCGCAGGAGACAGGGCTGAGACCCAGTACTTC CATAGDRAETQYF . TRBV24-1 TRBD1 TRBJ2-5
TGTGCCAGCAGTCGAATTTACAGGGGGCGCTTGGGGAATTCACCCCTCCACTTT CASSRIYRGRLGNSPLHF . TRBV27 TRBD1 TRBJ1-6
TGTGCCAGCAGTTTGGGCGCGGAGCAGCCCCAGCATTTT CASSLGAEQPQHF once TRBV2 . TRBJ1-5
TGTGCCAGCAGTGAAGCGCATGGGGGCCGCGGACTATTTTTC CASSEAHGGRGLFF few TRBV6-1 . TRBJ2-7
TGCGCCAGCAGCTTGGAGTGGGGCCGGCTGAACACTGAAGCTTTCTTT CASSLEWGRLNTEAFF . TRBV5-1 . TRBJ1-1
TGTGCCACCAGTGATTTAGCCGGGGAGCTGTTTTTT CATSDLAGELFF . TRBV24-1 . TRBJ2-2
TGTGCCAGCAGCCAGGGACAGTTAAACACCATATATTTT CASSQGQLNTIYF . TRBV7-9 TRBD1 TRBJ1-3
TGTGCCAGCAGTGTCCATCGTCGTCCTGAGCGGTTCTTC CASSVHRRPERFF . TRBV25-1 . TRBJ2-1
TGTGCCATCAGTGCCCGGGGGGGCCTTCTTTCTGGGGCCAACGTCCTGACTTTC CAISARGGLLSGANVLTF . TRBV10-3 TRBD2 TRBJ2-6
TGCGCCAGCAGCCAAGATTCGGGGGCTGTAGCCAAAAACATTCAGTACTTC CASSQDSGAVAKNIQYF . TRBV4-1 . TRBJ2-4
TGTGCCAGCAGCTTGCAGGCGAATCAGCCCCAGCATTTT CASSLQANQPQHF once TRBV11-2 . TRBJ1-5
TGTGCCAGTAGTCGACAGGACTACTACAATGAGCAGTTCTTC CASSRQDYYNEQFF . TRBV19 . TRBJ2-1